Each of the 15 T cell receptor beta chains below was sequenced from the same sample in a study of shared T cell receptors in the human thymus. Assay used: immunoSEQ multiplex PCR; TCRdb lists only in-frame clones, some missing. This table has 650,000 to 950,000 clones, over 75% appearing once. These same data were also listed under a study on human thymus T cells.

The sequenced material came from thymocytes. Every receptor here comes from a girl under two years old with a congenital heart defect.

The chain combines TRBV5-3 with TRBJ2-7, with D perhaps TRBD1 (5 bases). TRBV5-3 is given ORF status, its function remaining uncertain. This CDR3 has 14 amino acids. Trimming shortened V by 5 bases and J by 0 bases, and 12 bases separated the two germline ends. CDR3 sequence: CARRSGDSSYEQYF. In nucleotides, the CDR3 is TGTGCCAGAAGGTCTGGAGACAGCTCCTACGAGCAGTACTTC.

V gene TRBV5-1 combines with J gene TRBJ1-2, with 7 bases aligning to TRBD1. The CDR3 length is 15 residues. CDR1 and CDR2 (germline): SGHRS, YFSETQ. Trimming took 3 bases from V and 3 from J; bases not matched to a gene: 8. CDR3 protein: CASSWRQGWDYGYTF. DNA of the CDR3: TGCGCCAGCAGCTGGAGACAGGGATGGGACTATGGCTACACCTTC.

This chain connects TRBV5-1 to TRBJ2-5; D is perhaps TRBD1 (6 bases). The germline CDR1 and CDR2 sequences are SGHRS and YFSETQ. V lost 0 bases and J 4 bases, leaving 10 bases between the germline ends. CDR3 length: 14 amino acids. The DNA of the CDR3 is TGCGCCAGCAGCTTGGACAGGGTTGGAGAGACCCAGTACTTC. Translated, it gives CASSLDRVGETQYF.

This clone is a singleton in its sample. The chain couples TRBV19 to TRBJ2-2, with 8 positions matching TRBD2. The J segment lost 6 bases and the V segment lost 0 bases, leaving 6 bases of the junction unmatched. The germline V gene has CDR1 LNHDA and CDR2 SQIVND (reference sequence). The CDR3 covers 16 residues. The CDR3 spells CASSIDLGLAPGELFF. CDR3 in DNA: TGTGCCAGTAGTATAGATCTCGGACTAGCACCCGGGGAGCTGTTTTTT.

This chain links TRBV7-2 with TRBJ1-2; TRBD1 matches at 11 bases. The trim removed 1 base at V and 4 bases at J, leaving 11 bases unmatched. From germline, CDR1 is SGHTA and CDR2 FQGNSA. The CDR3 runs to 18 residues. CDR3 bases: TGTGCCAGCAGCTTAGTAAACCGGGACAGGGGGGATATCTATGGCTACACCTTC. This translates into CASSLVNRDRGDIYGYTF. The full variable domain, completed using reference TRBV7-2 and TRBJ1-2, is GAGVSQSPSNKVTEKGKDVELRCDPISGHTALYWYRQSLGQGLEFLIYFQGNSAPDKSGLPSDRFSAERTGGSVSTLTIQRTQQEDSAVYLCASSLVNRDRGDIYGYTFGSGTRLTVV.

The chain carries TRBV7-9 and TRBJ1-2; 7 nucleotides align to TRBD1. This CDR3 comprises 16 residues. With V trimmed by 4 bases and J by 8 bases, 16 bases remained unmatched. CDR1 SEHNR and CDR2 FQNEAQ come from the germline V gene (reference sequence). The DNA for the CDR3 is TGTGCCAGCAGCTCCGAAACTGACAGGGTCGAGCGAGGCTACACCTTC. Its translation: CASSSETDRVERGYTF.

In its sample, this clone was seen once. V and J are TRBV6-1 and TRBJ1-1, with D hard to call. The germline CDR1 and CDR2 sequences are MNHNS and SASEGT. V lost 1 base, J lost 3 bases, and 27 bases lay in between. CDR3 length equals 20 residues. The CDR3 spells CASSEDDRRRAMKSDTEAFF. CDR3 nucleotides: TGTGCCAGCAGTGAAGATGATCGGCGGAGGGCTATGAAAAGTGACACTGAAGCTTTCTTT.

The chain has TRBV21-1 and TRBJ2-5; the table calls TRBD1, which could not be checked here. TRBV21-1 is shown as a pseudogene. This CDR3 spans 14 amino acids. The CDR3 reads CASSQRQGRETQYF. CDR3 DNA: TGTGCCAGCAGCCAAAGGCAGGGTAGGGAGACCCAGTACTTC.

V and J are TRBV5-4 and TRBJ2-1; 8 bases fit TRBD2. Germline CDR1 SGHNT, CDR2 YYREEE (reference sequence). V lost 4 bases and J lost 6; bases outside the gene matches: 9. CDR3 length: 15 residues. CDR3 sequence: CASSPRRGLGNEQFF. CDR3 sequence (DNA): TGTGCCAGCAGCCCCCGGAGGGGACTAGGCAATGAGCAGTTCTTC.

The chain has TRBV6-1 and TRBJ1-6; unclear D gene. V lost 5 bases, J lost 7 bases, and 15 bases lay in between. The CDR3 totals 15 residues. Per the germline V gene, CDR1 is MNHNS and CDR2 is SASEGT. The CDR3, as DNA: TGTGCCAGCAGTTTGCACAGCCAGGCGAATTCACCCCTCCACTTT. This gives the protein CASSLHSQANSPLHF.

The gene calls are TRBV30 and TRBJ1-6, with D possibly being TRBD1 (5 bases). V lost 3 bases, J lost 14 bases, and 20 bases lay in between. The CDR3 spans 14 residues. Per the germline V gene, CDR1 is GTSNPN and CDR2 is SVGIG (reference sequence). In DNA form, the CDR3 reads TGTGCCTGGAGGTCCTCGACAGCCGGTAGGGCCCTCCACTTT. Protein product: CAWRSSTAGRALHF.

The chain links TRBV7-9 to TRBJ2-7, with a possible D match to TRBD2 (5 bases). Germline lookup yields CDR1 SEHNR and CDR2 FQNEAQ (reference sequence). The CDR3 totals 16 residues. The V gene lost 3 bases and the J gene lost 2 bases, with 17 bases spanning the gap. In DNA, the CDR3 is TGTGCCAGCAGCTTTGGTCTGGGAGCCGCAACCTACGAGCAGTACTTC. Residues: CASSFGLGAATYEQYF.

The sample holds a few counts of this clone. The chain's CDR3 is CASSYSLAGGDNEQFF. In DNA form, the CDR3 reads TGTGCCAGCAGTTACTCACTAGCGGGGGGGGACAATGAGCAGTTCTTC. The V gene is TRBV6-5, the J gene TRBJ2-1, with 13 bases fitting TRBD2. The J segment lost 5 bases and the V segment lost 0 bases, leaving 1 base of the junction unmatched. CDR1 and CDR2 from the germline V gene are MNHEY and SVGAGI. The CDR3 loop spans 16 amino acids.

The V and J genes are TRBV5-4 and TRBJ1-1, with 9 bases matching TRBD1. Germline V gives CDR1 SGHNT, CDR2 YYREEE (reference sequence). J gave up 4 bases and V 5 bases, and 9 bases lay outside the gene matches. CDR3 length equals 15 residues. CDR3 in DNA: TGTGCCAGCAGGCCGGGACAGGGCCCTGGCACTGAAGCTTTCTTT. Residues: CASRPGQGPGTEAFF.

For the CDR3, the DNA is TGCGCCAGCAGCCAAGGTCAGAGGGCTACGTCCAATGAAGCTTTCTTT. Protein sequence: CASSQGQRATSNEAFF. The rearrangement uses TRBV4-1 and TRBJ1-1; D remains ambiguous. This CDR3 contains 16 residues. V was cut by 1 base and J by 7 bases, with 19 bases left in between. The germline V gene has CDR1 MGHRA and CDR2 YSYEKL.